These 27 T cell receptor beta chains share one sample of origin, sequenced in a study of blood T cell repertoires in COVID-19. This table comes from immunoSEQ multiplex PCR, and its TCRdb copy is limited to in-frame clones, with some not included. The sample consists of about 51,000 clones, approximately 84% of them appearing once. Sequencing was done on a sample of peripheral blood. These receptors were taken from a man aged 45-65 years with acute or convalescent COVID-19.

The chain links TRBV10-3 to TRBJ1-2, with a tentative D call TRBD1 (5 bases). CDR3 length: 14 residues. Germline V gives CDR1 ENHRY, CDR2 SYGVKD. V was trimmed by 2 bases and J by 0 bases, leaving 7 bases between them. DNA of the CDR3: TGTGCCATCAGTGAGCGACAGTCTAACTATGGCTACACCTTC. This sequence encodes CAISERQSNYGYTF.

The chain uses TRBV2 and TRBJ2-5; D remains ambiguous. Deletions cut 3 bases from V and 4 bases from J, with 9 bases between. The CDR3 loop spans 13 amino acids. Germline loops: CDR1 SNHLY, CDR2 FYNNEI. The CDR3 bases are TGTGCCAGCAGTGAGGCTAGAAGAGAGACCCAGTACTTC. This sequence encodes CASSEARRETQYF.

The CDR3 bases are TGTGCCAGCAGCCAAGAGCGGGAAGGCGCAGATACGCAGTATTTT. Residues: CASSQEREGADTQYF. The V gene is TRBV4-2, the J gene TRBJ2-3, with TRBD2 as a possible D gene (6 bases). This CDR3 comprises 15 residues. Per germline, CDR1 LGHNA and CDR2 YNFKEQ. Trimming took 0 bases from V and 4 from J, leaving 11 bases between them.

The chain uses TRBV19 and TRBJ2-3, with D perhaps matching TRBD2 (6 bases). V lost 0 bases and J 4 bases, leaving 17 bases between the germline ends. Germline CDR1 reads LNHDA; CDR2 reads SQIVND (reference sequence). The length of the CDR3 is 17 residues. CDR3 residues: CASSIDSWEDEADTQYF. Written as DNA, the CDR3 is TGTGCCAGTAGTATAGATTCGTGGGAGGACGAGGCAGATACGCAGTATTTT.

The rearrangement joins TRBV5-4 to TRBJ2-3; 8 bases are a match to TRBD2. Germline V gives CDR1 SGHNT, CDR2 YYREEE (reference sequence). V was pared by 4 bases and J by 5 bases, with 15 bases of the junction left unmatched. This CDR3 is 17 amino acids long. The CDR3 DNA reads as TGTGCCAGCAGCCACGACCCGGGTAGCGGGGCTAAAGATACGCAGTATTTT. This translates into CASSHDPGSGAKDTQYF.

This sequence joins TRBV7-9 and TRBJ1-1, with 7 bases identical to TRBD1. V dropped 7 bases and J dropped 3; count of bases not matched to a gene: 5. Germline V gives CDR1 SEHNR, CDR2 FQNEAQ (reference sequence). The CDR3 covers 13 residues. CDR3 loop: CASINTGDTEAFF. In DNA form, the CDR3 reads TGTGCCAGCATCAACACAGGGGACACTGAAGCTTTCTTT.

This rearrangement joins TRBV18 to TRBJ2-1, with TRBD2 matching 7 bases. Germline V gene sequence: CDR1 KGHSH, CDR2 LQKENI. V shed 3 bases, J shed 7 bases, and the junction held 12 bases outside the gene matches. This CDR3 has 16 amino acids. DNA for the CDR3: TGTGCCAGCTCACCGTATCCAGCGGGGAGGGCAAATGAGCAGTTCTTC. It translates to CASSPYPAGRANEQFF.

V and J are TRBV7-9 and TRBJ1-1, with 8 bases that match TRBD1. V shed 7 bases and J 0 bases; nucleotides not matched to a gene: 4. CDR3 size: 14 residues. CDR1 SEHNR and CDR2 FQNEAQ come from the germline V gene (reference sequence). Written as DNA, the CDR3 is TGTGCCAGCATGGACAGGGCTATGAACACTGAAGCTTTCTTT. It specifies CASMDRAMNTEAFF.

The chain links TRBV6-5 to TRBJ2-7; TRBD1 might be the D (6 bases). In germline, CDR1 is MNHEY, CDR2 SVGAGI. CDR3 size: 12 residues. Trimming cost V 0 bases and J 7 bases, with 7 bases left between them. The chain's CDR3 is CASSYSTGEQYF. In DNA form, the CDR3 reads TGTGCCAGCAGTTACTCAACAGGGGAGCAGTACTTC.

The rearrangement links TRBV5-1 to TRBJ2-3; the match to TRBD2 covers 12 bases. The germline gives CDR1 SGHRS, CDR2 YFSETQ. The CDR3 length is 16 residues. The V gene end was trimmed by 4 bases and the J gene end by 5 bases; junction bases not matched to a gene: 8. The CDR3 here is CASSLSSGGAGDTQYF. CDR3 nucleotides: TGCGCCAGCAGCCTATCTAGCGGGGGGGCTGGAGATACGCAGTATTTT.

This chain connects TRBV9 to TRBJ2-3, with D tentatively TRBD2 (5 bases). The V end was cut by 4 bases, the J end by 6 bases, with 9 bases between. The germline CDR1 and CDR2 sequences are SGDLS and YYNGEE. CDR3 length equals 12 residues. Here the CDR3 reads CASSPSGDTQYF. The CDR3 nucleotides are TGTGCCAGCAGCCCTTCGGGGGATACGCAGTATTTT.

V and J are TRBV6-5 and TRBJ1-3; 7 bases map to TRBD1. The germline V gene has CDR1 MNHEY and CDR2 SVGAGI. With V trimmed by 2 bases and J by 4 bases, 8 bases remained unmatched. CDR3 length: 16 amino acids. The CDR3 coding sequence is TGTGCCAGCAGTTACCAATTACAGGGGTCCGGAAACACCATATATTTT. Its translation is CASSYQLQGSGNTIYF.

The CDR3 DNA reads as TGTGCCAGCAGCCCGAACCCCAGGACAGCTTCCTATTTT. It encodes CASSPNPRTASYF. This chain joins TRBV28 and TRBJ2-3; the D gene is possibly TRBD1 (6 bases). Trimming shortened V by 6 bases and J by 15 bases, and 22 bases separated the two germline ends. The CDR3 runs to 13 residues. The germline CDR1 and CDR2 sequences are MDHEN and SYDVKM.

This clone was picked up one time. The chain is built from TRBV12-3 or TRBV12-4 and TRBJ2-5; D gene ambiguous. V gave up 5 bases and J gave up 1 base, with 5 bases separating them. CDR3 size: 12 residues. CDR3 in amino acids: CASSDIQETQYF. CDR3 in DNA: TGTGCCAGCAGTGACATCCAAGAGACCCAGTACTTC.

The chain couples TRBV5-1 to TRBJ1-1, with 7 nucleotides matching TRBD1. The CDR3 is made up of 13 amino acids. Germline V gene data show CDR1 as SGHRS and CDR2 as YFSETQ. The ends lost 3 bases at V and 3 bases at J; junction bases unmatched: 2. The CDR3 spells CASSSTGDTEAFF. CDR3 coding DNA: TGCGCCAGCAGCTCTACAGGGGACACTGAAGCTTTCTTT.

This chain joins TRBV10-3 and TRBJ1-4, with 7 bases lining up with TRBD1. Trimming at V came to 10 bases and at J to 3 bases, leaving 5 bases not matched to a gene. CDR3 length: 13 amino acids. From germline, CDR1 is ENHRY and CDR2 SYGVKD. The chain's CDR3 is CATAGQPNEKLFF. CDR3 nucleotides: TGTGCCACCGCGGGACAGCCTAATGAAAAACTGTTTTTT.

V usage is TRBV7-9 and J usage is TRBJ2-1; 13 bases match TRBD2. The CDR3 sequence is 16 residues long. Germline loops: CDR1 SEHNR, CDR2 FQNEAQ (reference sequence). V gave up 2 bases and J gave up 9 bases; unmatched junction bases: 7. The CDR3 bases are TGTGCCAGCAGCTTAAAGGGACTAGCGGGGCAAGGTGAGCAGTTCTTC. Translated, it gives CASSLKGLAGQGEQFF.

The CDR3 nucleotides are TGTGCCAGCAGCCCCCTGACTAGCGGAGGGGAGACCCAGTACTTC. It translates to CASSPLTSGGETQYF. This chain joins TRBV9 and TRBJ2-5, with TRBD2 matching 9 bases. The V gene's germline CDR1 is SGDLS and CDR2 YYNGEE. V lost 4 bases and J lost 5; bases outside the gene matches: 9. The CDR3 is 15 residues long.

CDR3 protein: CASSQGSGHSGNTIYF. CDR3 in DNA: TGCGCCAGCAGCCAAGGTTCAGGCCACTCTGGAAACACCATATATTTT. This sequence joins TRBV4-1 and TRBJ1-3; D gene ambiguous. This CDR3 contains 16 residues. V lost 1 base, J lost 0 bases, and 10 bases lay in between. The germline gives CDR1 MGHRA, CDR2 YSYEKL.

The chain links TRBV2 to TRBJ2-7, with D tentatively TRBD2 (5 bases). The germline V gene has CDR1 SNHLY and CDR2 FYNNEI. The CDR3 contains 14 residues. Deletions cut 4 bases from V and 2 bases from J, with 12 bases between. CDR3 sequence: CASSVGRDTYEQYF. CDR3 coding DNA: TGTGCCAGCAGTGTCGGACGGGATACCTACGAGCAGTACTTC.

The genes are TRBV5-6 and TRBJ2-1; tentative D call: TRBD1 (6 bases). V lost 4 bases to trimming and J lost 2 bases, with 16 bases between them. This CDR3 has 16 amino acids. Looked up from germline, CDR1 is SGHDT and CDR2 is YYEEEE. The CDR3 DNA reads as TGTGCCAGCAGCCAATTAAACAGGGAGCCCTACAATGAGCAGTTCTTC. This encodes CASSQLNREPYNEQFF.

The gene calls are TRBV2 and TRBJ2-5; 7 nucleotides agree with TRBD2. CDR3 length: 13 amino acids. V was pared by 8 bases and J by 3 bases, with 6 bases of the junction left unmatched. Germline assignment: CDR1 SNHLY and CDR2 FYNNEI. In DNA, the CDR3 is TGTGCCAGCGTCGGGCGGGGGAAAGAGACCCAGTACTTC. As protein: CASVGRGKETQYF.

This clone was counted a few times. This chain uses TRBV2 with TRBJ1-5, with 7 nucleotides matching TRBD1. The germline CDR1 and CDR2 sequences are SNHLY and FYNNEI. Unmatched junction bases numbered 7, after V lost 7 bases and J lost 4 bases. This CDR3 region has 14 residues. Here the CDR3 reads CASKGGYLNQPQHF. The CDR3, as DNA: TGTGCCAGCAAAGGGGGCTACCTAAATCAGCCCCAGCATTTT.

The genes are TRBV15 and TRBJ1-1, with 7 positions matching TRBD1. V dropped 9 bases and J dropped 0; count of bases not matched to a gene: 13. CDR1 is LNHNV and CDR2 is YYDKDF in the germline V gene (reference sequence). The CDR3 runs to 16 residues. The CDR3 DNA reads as TGTGCCACGAACCAAAGGGGGCGACCCATGAACACTGAAGCTTTCTTT. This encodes CATNQRGRPMNTEAFF.

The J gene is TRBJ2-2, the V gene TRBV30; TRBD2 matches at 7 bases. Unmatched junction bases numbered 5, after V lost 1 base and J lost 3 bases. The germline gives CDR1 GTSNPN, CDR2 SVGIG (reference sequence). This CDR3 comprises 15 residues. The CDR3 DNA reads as TGTGCCTGGAGTGAAGGGGACTACTACACCGGGGAGCTGTTTTTT. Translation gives CAWSEGDYYTGELFF.

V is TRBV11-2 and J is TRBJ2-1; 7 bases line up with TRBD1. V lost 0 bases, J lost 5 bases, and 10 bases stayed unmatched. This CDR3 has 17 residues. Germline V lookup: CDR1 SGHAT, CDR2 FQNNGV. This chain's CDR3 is CASSLDLRDRINNEQFF. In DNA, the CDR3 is TGTGCCAGCAGCTTAGATCTACGGGACAGAATTAACAATGAGCAGTTCTTC. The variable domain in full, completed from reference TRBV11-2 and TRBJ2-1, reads EAGVAQSPRYKIIEKRQSVAFWCNPISGHATLYWYQQILGQGPKLLIQFQNNGVVDDSQLPKDRFSAERLKGVDSTLKIQPAKLEDSAVYLCASSLDLRDRINNEQFFGPGTRLTVL.

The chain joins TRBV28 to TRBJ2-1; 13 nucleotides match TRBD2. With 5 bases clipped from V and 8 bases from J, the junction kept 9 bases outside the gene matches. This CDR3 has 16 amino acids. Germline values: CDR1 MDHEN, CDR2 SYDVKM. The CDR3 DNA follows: TGTGCCAGCAGTCCCGAAGGACTAGCGGGAGTGTATGAGCAGTTCTTC. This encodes CASSPEGLAGVYEQFF.